This is a list of T cell receptor beta chains from one sample in a study of Ad26.COV2.S vaccination and SARS-CoV-2 variants. The method was immunoSEQ multiplex PCR; TCRdb's version includes in-frame clones alone and lacks a portion of them. The sample lists 300,000 to 450,000 clones; under 95% were seen once. The sequenced sample was peripheral blood, obtained after recovery from COVID-19. Receptors originate from a human donor who had recovered from COVID-19. Both conserved end residues are part of each CDR3. A D gene is named only where the DNA matches it firmly. For some rows the clone size is stated as once, few or many, or as a class when expanded; others skip it.

v_gene: TRBV3-1/TRBV3-2; j_gene: TRBJ1-2; abundance: NA; d_gene: NA; CDR3nt: TGTGCCAGCAGCCAAGTTGCAGGGTTCGTCTATGGCTACACCTTC; CDR3aa: CASSQVAGFVYGYTF
v_gene: TRBV7-8; j_gene: TRBJ2-2; abundance: NA; d_gene: NA; CDR3nt: TGTGCCAGCAGCTTAGCTGGGGGGCCGGTCGGGGAGCTGTTTTTT; CDR3aa: CASSLAGGPVGELFF
v_gene: TRBV4-1; j_gene: TRBJ2-6; abundance: NA; d_gene: NA; CDR3nt: TGCGCCAGCAGCCAAGATTTTGCCCCTGGGGCCAACGTCCTGACTTTC; CDR3aa: CASSQDFAPGANVLTF
v_gene: TRBV6-5; j_gene: TRBJ2-7; abundance: NA; d_gene: NA; CDR3nt: TGTGCCAGCAGTTCTACGATTATGAGCTCCTACGAGCAGTACTTC; CDR3aa: CASSSTIMSSYEQYF
v_gene: TRBV18; j_gene: TRBJ1-1; abundance: NA; d_gene: TRBD1; CDR3nt: TGTGCCAGCTCACCTGGGACAGGGGTGGCTGAAGCTTTCTTT; CDR3aa: CASSPGTGVAEAFF
v_gene: TRBV3-1/TRBV3-2; j_gene: TRBJ2-3; abundance: once; d_gene: TRBD2; CDR3nt: TGTGCCAGCAGCCCGGGACTAGCGGGCGCAGATACGCAGTATTTT; CDR3aa: CASSPGLAGADTQYF
v_gene: TRBV6-5; j_gene: TRBJ2-5; abundance: NA; d_gene: TRBD1; CDR3nt: TGTGCCAGCAGACCACCTACAGGGGGCAAGGAGACCCAGTACTTC; CDR3aa: CASRPPTGGKETQYF
v_gene: TRBV3-1/TRBV3-2; j_gene: TRBJ1-1; abundance: NA; d_gene: TRBD1; CDR3nt: TGTGCCAGCAGCCACCTGGACAGGGAGAACACTGAAGCTTTCTTT; CDR3aa: CASSHLDRENTEAFF
v_gene: TRBV2; j_gene: TRBJ1-1; abundance: NA; d_gene: NA; CDR3nt: TGTGCCAGCAGTGTTCAGAACACTGAAGCTTTCTTT; CDR3aa: CASSVQNTEAFF
v_gene: TRBV11-2; j_gene: TRBJ1-5; abundance: NA; d_gene: NA; CDR3nt: TGTGCCAGCAGCCAATACCCTGTGGGGGGCCTTAGCAATCAGCCCCAGCATTTT; CDR3aa: CASSQYPVGGLSNQPQHF
v_gene: TRBV7-9; j_gene: TRBJ2-7; abundance: few; d_gene: NA; CDR3nt: TGTGCCAGCAGCTCCACGACAGGATACGAGCAGTACTTC; CDR3aa: CASSSTTGYEQYF
v_gene: TRBV18; j_gene: TRBJ1-6; abundance: NA; d_gene: NA; CDR3nt: TGTGCCAGCTCGCCGGACAGTCCTTCACCCCTCCACTTT; CDR3aa: CASSPDSPSPLHF
v_gene: TRBV6-5; j_gene: TRBJ1-2; abundance: NA; d_gene: NA; CDR3nt: TGTGCCAGCAGTTACTCGCGCGGTGGAGGAGGCTACACCTTC; CDR3aa: CASSYSRGGGGYTF
v_gene: TRBV5-6; j_gene: TRBJ1-1; abundance: NA; d_gene: NA; CDR3nt: TGTGCCAGCAGCCGCGACGGACTTTGGAACACTGAAGCTTTCTTT; CDR3aa: CASSRDGLWNTEAFF
v_gene: TRBV6-1; j_gene: TRBJ1-6; abundance: once; d_gene: TRBD1; CDR3nt: TGTGCCAGCAGTACCCGGACAGGTACCTCTTCACCCCTCCACTTT; CDR3aa: CASSTRTGTSSPLHF
v_gene: TRBV5-6; j_gene: TRBJ1-6; abundance: NA; d_gene: NA; CDR3nt: TGTGCCAGCAGGCCGGGGGCAAATTCACCCCTCCACTTT; CDR3aa: CASRPGANSPLHF
v_gene: TRBV13; j_gene: TRBJ1-5; abundance: NA; d_gene: NA; CDR3nt: TGTGCCAGCAGCTTAGTGGGTCAGCCCCAGCATTTT; CDR3aa: CASSLVGQPQHF